This T cell receptor beta chain stems from a study of cytomegalovirus exposure and HLA in healthy donors. Study-wide points: In a later analysis, TCR beta V- and J-gene trimming showed a link to a missense DCLRE1C variant. It was reported that the classifier diagnosed cytomegalovirus status with high specificity and sensitivity in both the original and validation cohorts.

A remark on this clone: Its matching antigen is unknown.

PCR used 60 Vbeta primers and 13 Jbeta primers. Data came from immunoSEQ multiplex PCR; TCRdb stores just in-frame clones and leaves some out. The data include some 120,000 clones; the top ten clones carry 2%. The sample comprised PBMCs. The TCR originated in a woman in her sixties or seventies in good health and CMV-seronegative.

The CDR3 spells CASSSPSASYEQYF. The CDR3 coding sequence is TGTGCCAGCAGTTCACCTAGTGCCTCCTACGAGCAGTACTTC. The chain recombines TRBV27 with TRBJ2-7, with D unclear. Germline CDR1 reads MNHEY; CDR2 reads SMNVEV (reference sequence). V lost 4 bases to trimming and J lost 0 bases, with 10 bases between them. The CDR3 has 14 residues.